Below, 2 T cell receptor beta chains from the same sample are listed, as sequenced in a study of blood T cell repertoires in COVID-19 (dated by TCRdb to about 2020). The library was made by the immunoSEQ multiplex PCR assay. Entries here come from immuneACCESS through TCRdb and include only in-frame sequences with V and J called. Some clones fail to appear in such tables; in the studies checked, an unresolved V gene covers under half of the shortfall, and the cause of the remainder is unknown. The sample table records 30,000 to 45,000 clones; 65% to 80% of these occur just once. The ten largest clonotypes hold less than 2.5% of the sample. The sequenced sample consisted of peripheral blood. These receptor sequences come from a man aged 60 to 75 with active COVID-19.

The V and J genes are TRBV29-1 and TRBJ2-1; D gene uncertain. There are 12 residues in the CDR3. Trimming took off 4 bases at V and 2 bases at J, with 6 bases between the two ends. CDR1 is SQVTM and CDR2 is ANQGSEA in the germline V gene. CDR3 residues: CSVARTYNEQFF. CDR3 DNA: TGCAGCGTTGCCAGGACCTACAATGAGCAGTTCTTC.

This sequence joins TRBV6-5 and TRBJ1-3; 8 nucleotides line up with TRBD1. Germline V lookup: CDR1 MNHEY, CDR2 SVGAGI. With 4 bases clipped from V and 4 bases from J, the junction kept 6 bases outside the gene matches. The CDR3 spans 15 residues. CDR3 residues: CASSSGTGGGNTIYF. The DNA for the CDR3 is TGTGCCAGCAGTTCCGGGACAGGAGGAGGAAACACCATATATTTT.